Below are 12 T cell receptor beta chains sequenced from a single sample in a study of control samples from healthy donors and cancer patients. TCRdb's copy holds only in-frame clones and misses some; the assay was immunoSEQ multiplex PCR. The repertoire includes about 120,000 clones, about 83% of them detected once, and 9.5% to 13% sits in the top ten. The sequenced sample consisted of blood. The origin of the receptors is a man in his thirties or forties in good health.

A single count supports this clone. The CDR3 DNA reads TGTGCCAGCAGTAAGACAGGGGTAGTCGAAAAACTGTTTTTT. Its translation is CASSKTGVVEKLFF. The rearrangement links TRBV6-5 to TRBJ1-4; 8 bases are shared with TRBD1. The CDR3 loop spans 14 amino acids. CDR1 and CDR2 (germline): MNHEY, SVGAGI. V shed 5 bases, J shed 8 bases, and the junction held 7 bases outside the gene matches.

This clone was counted a few times. This chain connects TRBV19 to TRBJ1-1; D is possibly TRBD1 (5 bases). Germline CDR1 reads LNHDA; CDR2 reads SQIVND (reference sequence). Trimming stripped 3 bases from V and 1 base from J, with 12 bases between. CDR3 length: 15 residues. CDR3: CASSINRTPNTEAFF. CDR3 bases: TGTGCCAGTAGTATTAACAGGACACCGAACACTGAAGCTTTCTTT. Together with reference TRBV19 and TRBJ1-1, the CDR3 gives the full variable domain: DGGITQSPKYLFRKEGQNVTLSCEQNLNHDAMYWYRQDPGQGLRLIYYSQIVNDFQKGDIAEGYSVSREKKESFPLTVTSAQKNPTAFYLCASSINRTPNTEAFFGQGTRLTVV.

V is TRBV7-8 and J is TRBJ1-2; D is possibly TRBD1 (6 bases). This CDR3 has 15 amino acids. CDR1 and CDR2 from the germline V gene are SGHVS and FQNEAQ. V was pared by 5 bases and J by 3 bases, with 16 bases between. As DNA, the CDR3 is TGTGCCAGCAGCGAGGGGGACGGGGAGTACTATGGCTACACCTTC. It encodes CASSEGDGEYYGYTF.

With regard to this clone: Other nucleotide sequences from this sample produce the same CDR3. J is TRBJ1-5 and V is TRBV5-1, with TRBD1 matching 9 bases. Germline trimming cut 4 bases from V and 5 bases from J; bases unmatched to any gene: 4. The CDR3 is made up of 14 amino acids. Germline CDR1 SGHRS, CDR2 YFSETQ. The DNA of the CDR3 is TGCGCCAGCAGCCTGGGACAGGGCGATCAGCCCCAGCATTTT. Protein: CASSLGQGDQPQHF.

The J gene is TRBJ1-2, the V gene TRBV30, with unresolved D. The CDR3 is made up of 13 amino acids. Trimming pared 6 bases from V and 2 bases from J, leaving 13 bases between. Per the germline V gene, CDR1 is GTSNPN and CDR2 is SVGIG (reference sequence). The CDR3 spells CACTSALNYGYTF. The CDR3 DNA sequence: TGTGCCTGTACGTCCGCCTTGAACTATGGCTACACCTTC.

The V call is TRBV19, the J call TRBJ2-1; possible D gene TRBD2, 7 bases. This CDR3 has 14 residues. Per germline, CDR1 LNHDA and CDR2 SQIVND (reference sequence). V was trimmed by 2 bases and J by 6 bases, leaving 11 bases between them. The CDR3 DNA sequence: TGTGCCAGTAGTATAAGAGGGGGGGGCAATGAGCAGTTCTTC. It codes for CASSIRGGGNEQFF.

The gene calls are TRBV5-6 and TRBJ1-1; 9 bases are shared with TRBD1. The V and J ends lost 4 bases and 1 base, in that order; junction bases with no gene match: 8. The CDR3 is made up of 16 amino acids. Per the germline V gene, CDR1 is SGHDT and CDR2 is YYEEEE. Here the CDR3 reads CASSPGQGYTNTEAFF. The CDR3 DNA follows: TGTGCCAGCAGCCCCGGACAGGGGTATACGAACACTGAAGCTTTCTTT.

The V call is TRBV30, the J call TRBJ2-2, with D uncertain. CDR3 size: 14 residues. CDR1 and CDR2 (germline): GTSNPN, SVGIG (reference sequence). With 4 bases removed from V and 0 bases from J, the gap between germline ends came to 9 bases. The CDR3 reads CAWTRLANTGELFF. The CDR3 bases are TGTGCCTGGACCAGGCTAGCGAACACCGGGGAGCTGTTTTTT. The full variable domain, completed using reference TRBV30 and TRBJ2-2, is SQTIHQWPATLVQPVGSPLSLECTVEGTSNPNLYWYRQAAGRGLQLLFYSVGIGQISSEVPQNLSASRPQDRQFILSSKKLLLSDSGFYLCAWTRLANTGELFFGEGSRLTVL.

The CDR3 protein is CATSPGHPSSGNTIYF. In DNA form, the CDR3 reads TGTGCCACCTCTCCGGGACATCCCAGCTCTGGAAACACCATATATTTT. The V call is TRBV24-1, the J call TRBJ1-3, with D possibly being TRBD1 (6 bases). V was clipped by 9 bases and J by 0 bases, with 17 bases between them. From germline, CDR1 is KGHDR and CDR2 SFDVKD. This CDR3 contains 16 residues.

J is TRBJ1-5 and V is TRBV18; no reliable D call. V was cut by 3 bases and J by 5 bases, with 8 bases left in between. CDR1 and CDR2 (germline): KGHSH, LQKENI. This CDR3 contains 13 residues. The DNA for the CDR3 is TGTGCCAGCTCACCCGGGAGGGATCAGCCCCAGCATTTT. Protein sequence: CASSPGRDQPQHF.

The chain uses TRBV18 and TRBJ1-5; 8 bases are shared with TRBD1. The CDR3 runs 19 residues. J lost 0 bases, V lost 6 bases, and 16 bases had no gene match. Germline assignment: CDR1 KGHSH and CDR2 LQKENI. CDR3 coding DNA: TGTGCCAGCTCTCTTCGGACAGGGTCGGTCGTAATTAGCAATCAGCCCCAGCATTTT. It codes for CASSLRTGSVVISNQPQHF.

This clone was found once. V is TRBV9 and J is TRBJ2-7, with D tentatively TRBD1 or TRBD2 (5 bases each). This CDR3 spans 16 amino acids. CDR1 is SGDLS and CDR2 is YYNGEE in the germline V gene. V shed 4 bases and J shed 2 bases, with 19 bases lying between them. The CDR3 loop is CASSPRFGQGPYEQYF. Here the CDR3 DNA reads TGTGCCAGCAGCCCACGTTTCGGGCAGGGACCCTACGAGCAGTACTTC.